These 32 T cell receptor beta chains came from one sample sequenced in a study of tumor and adjacent non-tumor tissue in lung cancer. The template was RNA from unsorted bulk tissue. The normal lung tissue was taken more than 3 cm from the tumor edge. TCRbeta libraries were built with three rounds of nested PCR, modified from ARM-PCR. TCRdb used MiXCR to reprocess the multiplex PCR reads, holding one entry per CDR3 protein. The table includes around 76,000 distinct CDR3 sequences, 76% detected once. Specimen: distant non-tumor lung tissue. Receptors were obtained from a man aged 65-85 years with non-small cell lung cancer.

Of note for this clonotype: One junction end disagrees with the germline gene, perhaps due to a read error. The chain couples TRBV7-9 to TRBJ2-5; D is possibly TRBD1 (6 bases). The V gene's germline CDR1 is SEHNR and CDR2 FQNEAQ (reference sequence). CDR3 length: 15 amino acids. DNA of the CDR3: TGTGCCGGCAGCTCCCCGGACAGCACGAAAGAGACCCAGTACTTC. Residues: CAGSSPDSTKETQYF.

This clonotype was counted a few times. It is likely a read error, because the conserved phenylalanine at the end of the CDR3 is missing. V usage is TRBV11-3 and J usage is TRBJ1-1, with a tentative D call TRBD1 (5 bases). With 3 bases removed from V and 0 bases from J, the gap between germline ends came to 14 bases. Germline V gives CDR1 SGHNT, CDR2 YENEEA. This CDR3 contains 16 residues. The CDR3 here is CASSFRDGTLNTEAFL. The CDR3 bases are TGTGCCAGCAGCTTCCGGGACGGAACTCTGAACACTGAAGCTTTCCTT.

With regard to this clonotype: A read error may account for a junction end that differs from germline. The chain links TRBV5-1 to TRBJ2-1; the match to TRBD2 covers 10 bases. Germline CDR1 is SGHRS and CDR2 is YFSETQ. The CDR3 runs 16 residues. In nucleotides, the CDR3 is TGCGACAGCAGCCTGGGACTAGCGAGAATCTACAATGAGCAGTTCTTC. Its protein product is CDSSLGLARIYNEQFF.

This chain uses TRBV12-3 or TRBV12-4 with TRBJ2-1; no clear D. The CDR3 loop spans 18 amino acids. The ends were cut back, 5 bases at V and 4 bases at J, with 24 bases in the middle. CDR3 DNA sequence: TGTGCCAGCAGTCGTTCATTTAGCTGGGTCGGTGGGTACAATGAGCAGTTCTTC. It yields the protein CASSRSFSWVGGYNEQFF.

In regard to this clonotype: Relative to the germline gene, one junction end is altered; a read error may explain this. This chain links TRBV10-3 with TRBJ2-7; no reliable D call. The CDR3 runs 13 residues. Per the germline V gene, CDR1 is ENHRY and CDR2 is SYGVKD. The CDR3 nucleotides are TGTGCCATCAGTCCCTCCATGGTTTACGAGCAATACTTC. Amino acids: CAISPSMVYEQYF.

The rearrangement joins TRBV10-3 to TRBJ1-2, with D maybe TRBD1 (5 bases). Germline V gene sequence: CDR1 ENHRY, CDR2 SYGVKD. The CDR3 totals 13 residues. V was shortened by 4 bases and J by 3 bases, with 9 bases between the two germline ends. DNA for the CDR3: TGTGCCATCAGTGCGGGGCGGGACTATGGCTACACCTTC. Translation gives CAISAGRDYGYTF.

As regards this clonotype: This CDR3 is missing its conserved last phenylalanine or tryptophan, likely due to a read error. Because the CDR3's place on the DNA is in doubt, the DNA is left out and the CDR3 is given as listed by TCRdb. The rearrangement uses TRBV7-8 and TRBJ1-1; the DNA was not compared with TRBD1, the D call given in the table. Germline V gene lookup returns CDR1 SGHVS and CDR2 FQNEAQ. The CDR3 spans 11 amino acids, including both terminal residues. CDR3 sequence: CASSAGGEAIL.

This chain links TRBV28 with TRBJ2-1; weak D call: TRBD1 (6 bases). The CDR3 loop spans 15 amino acids. V dropped 2 bases and J dropped 2 bases, with 10 bases sitting between them. Germline-derived CDR1 and CDR2 are MDHEN and SYDVKM. The CDR3 nucleotides are TGTGCCAGCAGTTTACCCTGGACAGCCTACAATGAGCAGTTCTTC. Translating it yields CASSLPWTAYNEQFF.

A note on this clonotype: Lacking the conserved final phenylalanine or tryptophan, this CDR3 likely reflects a read error. The genes are TRBV5-6 and TRBJ2-2; D is perhaps TRBD1 (6 bases). Per germline, CDR1 SGHDT and CDR2 YYEEEE. The V end was cut by 5 bases, the J end by 3 bases, with 17 bases between. The CDR3 is made up of 16 amino acids. The DNA for the CDR3 is TGTGCCAGCAGGGATAGGGGACAAGCCGACACCGGGGAGCTGTTTTAT. Its protein product is CASRDRGQADTGELFY.

Remarks on this clonotype: A much larger clonotype is one base distant, so this may be a read error. In this CDR3 the conserved last residue, phenylalanine or tryptophan, is missing, so a read error is likely. No DNA is shown, since the ends of the CDR3 on it are uncertain; the CDR3 is the one TCRdb lists. V and J are TRBV29-1 and TRBJ2-5. Germline V gene lookup returns CDR1 SQVTM and CDR2 ANQGSEA. The CDR3 length is 13 residues, termini included. CDR3 residues: CSVADRFHATQHS.

Worth noting for this clonotype: At one boundary the junction diverges from the germline segment, which might be a read error. The chain employs TRBV11-2 and TRBJ1-1; D is ambiguous. Germline CDR1 reads SGHAT; CDR2 reads FQNNGV. The CDR3 spans 15 residues. Written as DNA, the CDR3 is TGTGCTAGCAGCTTCGCCAATTCTAGGAACACTGAAGCTTTATTT. This sequence encodes CASSFANSRNTEALF.

The rearrangement joins TRBV6-5 to TRBJ1-5, with 7 bases fitting TRBD1. The CDR3 spans 15 residues. Germline V gene data show CDR1 as MNHEY and CDR2 as SVGAGI. CDR3 in amino acids: CTSRGGGTDNQPQHF. The CDR3 coding sequence is TGTACTAGCAGGGGGGGAGGGACAGACAATCAGCCCCAGCATTTT.

This clonotype is deemed medium-sized (0.01 to 0.1%). This chain connects TRBV29-1 to TRBJ1-2, with D possibly matching TRBD1 (5 bases). The CDR3 runs 16 residues. Germline V gene lookup returns CDR1 SQVTM and CDR2 ANQGSEA. Between the trimmed V and J ends, which lost 0 bases and 4 bases, there was a span of 18 bases. The CDR3 region is CSVEDSDADSPYGYTF. CDR3 in DNA: TGCAGCGTTGAAGACAGCGATGCTGACAGTCCCTATGGCTACACCTTC.

The chain links TRBV5-6 to TRBJ2-7, with 8 bases that match TRBD1. The V gene's germline CDR1 is SGHDT and CDR2 YYEEEE. There are 16 residues in the CDR3. The ends lost 10 bases at V and 2 bases at J; junction bases unmatched: 17. The CDR3 here is CAGNSVVRDRTYEQYF. The CDR3 DNA reads as TGTGCCGGCAACTCCGTTGTCAGGGACAGGACCTACGAGCAGTACTTC.

This chain joins TRBV29-1 and TRBJ2-5, with D possibly TRBD1 on 6 matching bases. The CDR3 spans 13 residues. Per germline, CDR1 SQVTM and CDR2 ANQGSEA. The DNA of the CDR3 is TGCTGCGCGGCCGACAGGTTCCAAGAGACCTGGTACTTC. Its translation is CCAADRFQETWYF.

In this sample, this clonotype turned up once. Relative to the germline gene, one junction end is altered; a read error may explain this. The genes are TRBV6-2 or TRBV6-3 and TRBJ1-5; unclear D gene. This CDR3 has 13 residues. CDR1 and CDR2 from the germline V gene are MNHEY and SVGEGT. CDR3 sequence reads: CASSYGENNKQHF. The CDR3 nucleotides are TGTGCAAGCAGTTATGGGGAGAATAATAAACAGCATTTT.

The table lists this clonotype with a few counts. A read error is possible here, since a much larger clone lies one base away. The J gene is TRBJ2-5, the V gene TRBV10-3; D is possibly TRBD1 or TRBD2 (5 bases each). In germline, CDR1 is ENHRY, CDR2 SYGVKD. The CDR3 is made up of 15 amino acids. V lost 0 bases to trimming and J lost 5 bases, with 13 bases between them. The CDR3 coding sequence is TGTGCCATCAGTGAGTCCCCAGGGAGCGGTGAGACCCAGTACTTC. The encoded protein is CAISESPGSGETQYF.

Details on this clonotype: A junction end diverges from the germline sequence, so it may reflect a read error. The chain has TRBV20-1 and TRBJ2-2; D might be TRBD2 (6 bases). The CDR3 consists of 14 residues. Germline CDR1 reads DFQATT; CDR2 reads SNEGSKA (reference sequence). The CDR3 here is CSALAAQNTGELFF. The DNA for the CDR3 is TGCAGTGCGTTAGCGGCCCAAAACACAGGGGAGCTGTTTTTT.

The V gene is TRBV11-2, the J gene TRBJ2-7; 11 positions match TRBD1. J was trimmed by 2 bases and V by 6 bases; bases with no gene match: 3. The CDR3 length is 14 residues. Germline V lookup: CDR1 SGHAT, CDR2 FQNNGV. DNA of the CDR3: TGTGCCAGCAGGTCGGGACAGGGGGCCTACGAGCAGTACTTC. Its protein is CASRSGQGAYEQYF.

Of note for this clonotype: One end of the junction is discordant with germline, which a read error may explain. The chain recombines TRBV11-2 with TRBJ1-1; no clear D. CDR3 length equals 16 residues. Looked up from germline, CDR1 is SGHAT and CDR2 is FQNNGV. CDR3 sequence (DNA): TGTGCCAGCAGCTTAAGAAGGCAGAGTAAGAACACTGTAGCTTTCTTT. Amino acid sequence: CASSLRRQSKNTVAFF.

For this clonotype: The conserved final phenylalanine or tryptophan is absent from the CDR3, which likely points to a read error. The limits of the CDR3 on the DNA are not certain, so only TCRdb's listed CDR3 is given. V gene TRBV29-1 combines with J gene TRBJ1-6. With termini counted, the CDR3 has 13 amino acids. Germline loops: CDR1 SQVTM, CDR2 ANQGSEA. The CDR3 loop is CSVSRTDNSPFHL.

Note on this clonotype: One end of the junction is discordant with germline, which a read error may explain. This chain uses TRBV6-5 with TRBJ2-1; weak D call: TRBD2 (5 bases). Germline CDR1 reads MNHEY; CDR2 reads SVGAGI. The CDR3 spans 11 residues. CDR3 region: CVNNTGNERFF. The CDR3 DNA follows: TGTGTCAACAATACCGGGAATGAGCGGTTCTTC.

As DNA, the CDR3 is TGTGCCAGCGGCCCCCAGGGGCAGTACAATGAGCAGTTCTTC. This sequence encodes CASGPQGQYNEQFF. This sequence joins TRBV11-2 and TRBJ2-1; D might be TRBD1 (6 bases). The V gene lost 8 bases and the J gene lost 4 bases, with 15 bases spanning the gap. In germline, CDR1 is SGHAT, CDR2 FQNNGV. The CDR3 is 14 residues long.

As regards this clonotype: At one of its ends the junction is not consistent with the germline gene, which may arise from a read error. This rearrangement joins TRBV4-1 to TRBJ2-3, with no clear D. The CDR3 length is 16 residues. Germline V gene sequence: CDR1 MGHRA, CDR2 YSYEKL. CDR3 nucleotide sequence: TGCGCCAGCACCCAACCTTTCCAGACAAGAACAGAAACGCAGTTTTTT. Its protein is CASTQPFQTRTETQFF.

This chain connects TRBV5-4 to TRBJ2-7; unclear D gene. Trimming shortened V by 9 bases and J by 1 base, and 14 bases separated the two germline ends. Germline loops: CDR1 SGHNT, CDR2 YYREEE (reference sequence). CDR3 length equals 13 residues. CDR3 region: CAIRCTSSYEQYF. In DNA, the CDR3 is TGTGCCATCAGGTGCACCTCATCCTACGAGCAGTACTTC.

A remark on this clonotype: The missing conserved phenylalanine or tryptophan at the end of this CDR3 makes a read error likely. V and J are TRBV28 and TRBJ2-1; no clear D. The CDR3 covers 17 residues. The germline gives CDR1 MDHEN, CDR2 SYDVKM. Trimming took off 0 bases at V and 4 bases at J, with 16 bases between the two ends. The CDR3 DNA reads as TGTGCCAGCAGTTTATGGCGGTCGTCGGGCACTTACAATGAGCAGTTCGTC. It is translated as CASSLWRSSGTYNEQFV.

Notes on this clonotype: A much larger clone differs from this one at a single base, so this may be a read error. The gene calls are TRBV7-8 and TRBJ2-7, with TRBD2 identical over 10 bases. The CDR3 is 14 residues long. The germline V gene encodes CDR1 SGHVS and CDR2 FQNEAQ. J was trimmed by 6 bases and V by 6 bases; bases with no gene match: 8. The CDR3 protein is CASRLAGSWVEQYF. The DNA for the CDR3 is TGTGCCAGCAGACTAGCGGGGAGTTGGGTCGAGCAGTACTTC.

Concerning this clonotype itself: Germline is not matched at one junction end, which may reflect a read error. The chain combines TRBV11-3 with TRBJ1-1; the D gene is possibly TRBD1 (6 bases). Germline CDR1 SGHNT, CDR2 YENEEA. The CDR3 consists of 16 residues. DNA of the CDR3: TGTGCCAGCAACTTCCAGGACAGAATCCCAAACATTGAAGCTTTCTTT. Translation: CASNFQDRIPNIEAFF.

As for this clonotype: Relative to the germline gene, one junction end is altered; a read error may explain this. The chain has TRBV11-2 and TRBJ2-2; 7 positions agree with TRBD1. The germline gives CDR1 SGHAT, CDR2 FQNNGV. This CDR3 comprises 16 residues. The CDR3 spells CASRLVGTGVAGDLFF. DNA for the CDR3: TGTGCCAGCCGGTTAGTGGGCACAGGGGTTGCCGGGGATCTGTTTTTT.

The V and J genes are TRBV5-1 and TRBJ2-2; a possible D gene is TRBD2 (6 bases). Germline CDR1 is SGHRS and CDR2 is YFSETQ. This CDR3 spans 13 amino acids. Trimming left V 6 bases short and J 5 bases short, with 11 bases between. This CDR3 reads CASISSETGELFF. The CDR3 nucleotides read TGCGCCAGCATCTCTAGCGAAACCGGGGAGCTGTTTTTT.

Concerning this clonotype itself: At one end, the junction sequence differs from germline, possibly due to a read error. The J gene is TRBJ2-3, the V gene TRBV28; 7 nucleotides line up with TRBD1. This CDR3 is built from 15 residues. CDR1 is MDHEN and CDR2 is SYDVKM in the germline V gene. Written as DNA, the CDR3 is TGTGCCGGCAGAGGACAGGAGAGAAGAACAGATACGCAGTATTTT. It codes for CAGRGQERRTDTQYF.

The gene calls are TRBV11-1 and TRBJ2-7; the match to TRBD2 covers 7 bases. In germline, CDR1 is SGHAT, CDR2 FQDESV (reference sequence). Trimming cost V 9 bases and J 2 bases; bases outside gene matches: 13. The CDR3 extends over 15 amino acids. CDR3 coding DNA: TGTGCCAGTAACTTAACAAGCGGGAAAGCCTACGAGCAGTACTTC. Encoded protein: CASNLTSGKAYEQYF.